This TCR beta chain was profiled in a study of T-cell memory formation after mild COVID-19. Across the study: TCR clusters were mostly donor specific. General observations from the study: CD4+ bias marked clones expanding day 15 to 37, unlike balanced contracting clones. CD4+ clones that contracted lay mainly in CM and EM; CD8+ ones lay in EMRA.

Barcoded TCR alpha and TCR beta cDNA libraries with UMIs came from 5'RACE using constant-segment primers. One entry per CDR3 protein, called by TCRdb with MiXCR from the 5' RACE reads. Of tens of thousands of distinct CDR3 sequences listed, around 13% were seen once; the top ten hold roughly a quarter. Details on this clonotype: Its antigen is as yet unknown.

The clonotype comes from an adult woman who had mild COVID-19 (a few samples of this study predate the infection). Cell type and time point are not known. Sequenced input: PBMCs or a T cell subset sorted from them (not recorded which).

The CDR3 reads CASRTGTMANYGYTF. CDR3 sequence (DNA): TGTGCCAGTAGGACAGGGACGATGGCTAACTATGGCTACACCTTC. The chain links TRBV19 to TRBJ1-2; 7 bases align to TRBD1. CDR1 and CDR2 from the germline V gene are LNHDA and SQIVND (reference sequence). This CDR3 region has 15 residues. J was trimmed by 0 bases and V by 6 bases; bases with no gene match: 7.